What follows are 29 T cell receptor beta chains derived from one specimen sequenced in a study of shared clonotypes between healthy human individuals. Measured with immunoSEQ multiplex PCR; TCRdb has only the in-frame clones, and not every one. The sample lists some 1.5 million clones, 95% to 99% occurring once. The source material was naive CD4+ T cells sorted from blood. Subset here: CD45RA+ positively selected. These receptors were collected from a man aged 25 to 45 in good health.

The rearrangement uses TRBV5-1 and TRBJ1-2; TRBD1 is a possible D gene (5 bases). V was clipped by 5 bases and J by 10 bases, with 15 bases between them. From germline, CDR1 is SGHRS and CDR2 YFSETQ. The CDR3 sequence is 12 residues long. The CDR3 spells CASREGINDYTF. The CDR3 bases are TGCGCCAGCAGAGAGGGGATTAACGACTACACCTTC.

CDR3 DNA: TGTGCCACCAGCAGAGAAACCCGGGGGCGAGGGGGAGAGACCCAGTACTTC. It codes for CATSRETRGRGGETQYF. This chain uses TRBV15 with TRBJ2-5; either TRBD1 or TRBD2 may supply D (6 bases each). Germline V gene lookup returns CDR1 LNHNV and CDR2 YYDKDF (reference sequence). The CDR3 length is 17 residues. The germline V and J ends were trimmed by 0 bases and 4 bases, with 18 bases remaining between them.

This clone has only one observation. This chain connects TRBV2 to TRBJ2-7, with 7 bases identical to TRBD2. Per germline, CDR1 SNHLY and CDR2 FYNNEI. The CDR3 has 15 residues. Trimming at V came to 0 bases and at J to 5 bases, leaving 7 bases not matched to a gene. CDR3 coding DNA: TGTGCCAGCAGTGAAGCGGGGGGGACGGGGAACGAGCAGTACTTC. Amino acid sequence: CASSEAGGTGNEQYF.

CDR3 loop: CASVPGQTYEQYF. In nucleotides, the CDR3 is TGTGCCAGCGTCCCGGGACAGACTTACGAGCAGTACTTC. V usage is TRBV21-1 and J usage is TRBJ2-7; the D segment call TRBD1 is taken from the table without a DNA check. TRBV21-1 is a pseudogene locus. This CDR3 spans 13 amino acids.

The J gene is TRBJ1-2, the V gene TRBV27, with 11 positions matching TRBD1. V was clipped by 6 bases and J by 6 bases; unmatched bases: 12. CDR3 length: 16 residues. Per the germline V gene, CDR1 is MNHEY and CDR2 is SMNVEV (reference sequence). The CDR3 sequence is CASRIRGGQGVDGYTF. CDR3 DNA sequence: TGTGCCAGCAGGATCAGGGGGGGACAGGGGGTTGATGGCTACACCTTC.

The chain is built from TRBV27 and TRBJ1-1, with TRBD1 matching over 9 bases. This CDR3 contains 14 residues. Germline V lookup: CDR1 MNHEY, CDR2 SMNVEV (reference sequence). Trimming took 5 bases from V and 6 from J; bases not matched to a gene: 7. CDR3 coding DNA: TGTGCCAGCAGTAGAGGACAGGGGAATCCTGAAGCTTTCTTT. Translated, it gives CASSRGQGNPEAFF.

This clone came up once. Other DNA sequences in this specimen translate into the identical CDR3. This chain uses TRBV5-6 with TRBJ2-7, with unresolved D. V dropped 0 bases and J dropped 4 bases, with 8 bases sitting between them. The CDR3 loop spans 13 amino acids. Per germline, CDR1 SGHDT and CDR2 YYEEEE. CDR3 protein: CASSLDRSYEQYF. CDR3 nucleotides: TGTGCCAGCAGCTTGGACAGAAGTTACGAGCAGTACTTC.

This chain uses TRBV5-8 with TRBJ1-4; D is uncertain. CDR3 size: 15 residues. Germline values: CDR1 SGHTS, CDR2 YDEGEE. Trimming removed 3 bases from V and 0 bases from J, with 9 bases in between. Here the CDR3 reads CASSWKFATNEKLFF. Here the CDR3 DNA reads TGTGCCAGCAGCTGGAAGTTTGCAACTAATGAAAAACTGTTTTTT.

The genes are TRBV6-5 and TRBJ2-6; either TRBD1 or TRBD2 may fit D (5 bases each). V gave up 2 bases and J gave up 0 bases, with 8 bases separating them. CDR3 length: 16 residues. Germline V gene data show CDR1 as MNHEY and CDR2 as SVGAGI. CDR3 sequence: CASSYDGASGANVLTF. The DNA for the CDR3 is TGTGCCAGCAGTTACGACGGGGCCTCTGGGGCCAACGTCCTGACTTTC.

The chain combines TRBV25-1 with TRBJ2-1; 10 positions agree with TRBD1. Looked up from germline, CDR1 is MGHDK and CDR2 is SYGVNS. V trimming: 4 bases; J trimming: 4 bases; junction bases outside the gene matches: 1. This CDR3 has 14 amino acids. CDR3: CASSGGQGYNEQFF. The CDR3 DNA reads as TGTGCCAGCAGTGGGGGACAGGGGTACAATGAGCAGTTCTTC.

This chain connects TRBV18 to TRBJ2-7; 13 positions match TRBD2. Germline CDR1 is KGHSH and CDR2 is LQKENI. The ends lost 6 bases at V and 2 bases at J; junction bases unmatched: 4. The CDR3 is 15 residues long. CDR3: CASSLGLAGTYEQYF. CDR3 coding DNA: TGTGCCAGCTCCCTGGGACTAGCGGGGACCTACGAGCAGTACTTC.

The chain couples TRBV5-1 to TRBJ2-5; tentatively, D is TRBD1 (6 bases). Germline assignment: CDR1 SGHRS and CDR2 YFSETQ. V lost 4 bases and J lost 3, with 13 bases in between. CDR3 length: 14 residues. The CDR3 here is CASSRYSGEETQYF. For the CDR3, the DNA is TGCGCCAGCAGCCGATACTCAGGGGAAGAGACCCAGTACTTC.

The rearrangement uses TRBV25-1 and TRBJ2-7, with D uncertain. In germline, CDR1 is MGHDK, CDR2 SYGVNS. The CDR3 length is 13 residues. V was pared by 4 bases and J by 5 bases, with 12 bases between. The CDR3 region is CASSVFGVHEQYF. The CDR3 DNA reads TGTGCCAGCAGTGTGTTTGGTGTCCACGAGCAGTACTTC.

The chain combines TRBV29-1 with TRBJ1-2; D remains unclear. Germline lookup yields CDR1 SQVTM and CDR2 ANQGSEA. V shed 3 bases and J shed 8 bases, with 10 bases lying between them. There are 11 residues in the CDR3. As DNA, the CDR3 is TGCAGCGTTGAGTTTTCCGCGGGCTACACCTTC. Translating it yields CSVEFSAGYTF.

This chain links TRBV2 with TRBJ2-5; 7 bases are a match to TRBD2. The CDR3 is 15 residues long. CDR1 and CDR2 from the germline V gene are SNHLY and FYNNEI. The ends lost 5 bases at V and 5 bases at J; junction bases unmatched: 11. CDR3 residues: CASSIGRTRAETQYF. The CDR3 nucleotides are TGTGCCAGCAGTATCGGGAGGACCCGTGCTGAGACCCAGTACTTC. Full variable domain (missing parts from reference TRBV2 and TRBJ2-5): EPEVTQTPSHQVTQMGQEVILRCVPISNHLYFYWYRQILGQKVEFLVSFYNNEISEKSEIFDDQFSVERPDGSNFTLKIRSTKLEDSAMYFCASSIGRTRAETQYFGPGTRLLVL.

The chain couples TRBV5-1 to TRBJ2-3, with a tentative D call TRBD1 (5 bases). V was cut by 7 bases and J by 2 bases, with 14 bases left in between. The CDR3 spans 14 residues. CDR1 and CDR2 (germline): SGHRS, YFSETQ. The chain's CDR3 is CASYARQTTDTQYF. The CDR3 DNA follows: TGCGCCAGCTACGCCAGACAGACCACAGATACGCAGTATTTT.

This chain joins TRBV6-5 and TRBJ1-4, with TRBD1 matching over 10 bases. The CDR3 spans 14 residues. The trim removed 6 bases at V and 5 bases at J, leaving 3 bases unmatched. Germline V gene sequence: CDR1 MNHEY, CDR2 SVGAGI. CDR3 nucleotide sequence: TGTGCCAGCAGAAGACAGGGGGCGAATGAAAAACTGTTTTTT. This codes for CASRRQGANEKLFF.

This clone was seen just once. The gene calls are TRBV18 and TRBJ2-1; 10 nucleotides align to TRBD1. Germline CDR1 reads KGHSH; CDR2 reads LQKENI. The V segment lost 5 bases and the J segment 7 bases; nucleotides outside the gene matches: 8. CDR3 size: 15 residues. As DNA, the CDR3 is TGTGCCAGCTCATCCGGGACAGGGGAGGGGAATGAGCAGTTCTTC. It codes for CASSSGTGEGNEQFF.

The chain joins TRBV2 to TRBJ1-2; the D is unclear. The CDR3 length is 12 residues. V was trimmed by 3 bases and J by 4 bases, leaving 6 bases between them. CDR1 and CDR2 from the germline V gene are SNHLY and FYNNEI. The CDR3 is CASSDTSYGYTF. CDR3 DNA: TGTGCCAGCAGTGACACCAGCTATGGCTACACCTTC.

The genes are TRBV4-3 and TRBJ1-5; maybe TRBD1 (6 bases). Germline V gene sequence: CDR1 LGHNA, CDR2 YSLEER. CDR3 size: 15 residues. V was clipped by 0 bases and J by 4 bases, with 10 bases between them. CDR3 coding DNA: TGCGCCAGCAGCCAAGATCTGAGGGGGAATCAGCCCCAGCATTTT. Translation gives CASSQDLRGNQPQHF.

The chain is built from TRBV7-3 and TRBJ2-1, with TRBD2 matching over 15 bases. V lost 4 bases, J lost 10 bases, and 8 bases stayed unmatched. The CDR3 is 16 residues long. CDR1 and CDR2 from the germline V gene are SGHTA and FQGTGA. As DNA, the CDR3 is TGTGCCAGCAGCTCCCAGGGACTAGCGGGAGGAGGGGAGCAGTTCTTC. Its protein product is CASSSQGLAGGGEQFF.

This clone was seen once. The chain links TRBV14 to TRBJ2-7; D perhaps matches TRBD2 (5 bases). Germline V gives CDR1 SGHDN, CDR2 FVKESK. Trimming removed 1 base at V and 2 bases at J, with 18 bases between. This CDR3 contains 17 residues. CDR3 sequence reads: CASSQAPEVSGTYEQYF. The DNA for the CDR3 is TGTGCCAGCAGCCAAGCTCCAGAGGTGAGCGGTACCTACGAGCAGTACTTC.

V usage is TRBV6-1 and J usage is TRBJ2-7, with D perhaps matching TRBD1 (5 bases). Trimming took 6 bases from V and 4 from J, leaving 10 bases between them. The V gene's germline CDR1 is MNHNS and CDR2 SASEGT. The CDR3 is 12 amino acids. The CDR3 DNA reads TGTGCCAGCAGCCTCCCAGGGTACGAGCAGTACTTC. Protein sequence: CASSLPGYEQYF.

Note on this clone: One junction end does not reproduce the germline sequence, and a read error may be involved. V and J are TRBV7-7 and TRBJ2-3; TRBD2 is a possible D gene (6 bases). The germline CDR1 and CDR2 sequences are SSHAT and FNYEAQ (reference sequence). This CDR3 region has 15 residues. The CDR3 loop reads CASSLGLANTDTQYF. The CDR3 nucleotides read TGTGCTAGCAGCTTAGGCCTAGCGAACACAGATACGCAGTATTTT.

CDR3 sequence (DNA): TGTGCCAGTTCTGATACTAGGGAGGATACGCAGTATTTT. It codes for CASSDTREDTQYF. The rearrangement links TRBV19 to TRBJ2-3, with D possibly being TRBD2 (5 bases). The CDR3 length is 13 residues. The germline CDR1 and CDR2 sequences are LNHDA and SQIVND (reference sequence). The V end was cut by 8 bases, the J end by 6 bases, with 15 bases between. The full variable domain, completed using reference TRBV19 and TRBJ2-3, is DGGITQSPKYLFRKEGQNVTLSCEQNLNHDAMYWYRQDPGQGLRLIYYSQIVNDFQKGDIAEGYSVSREKKESFPLTVTSAQKNPTAFYLCASSDTREDTQYFGPGTRLTVL.

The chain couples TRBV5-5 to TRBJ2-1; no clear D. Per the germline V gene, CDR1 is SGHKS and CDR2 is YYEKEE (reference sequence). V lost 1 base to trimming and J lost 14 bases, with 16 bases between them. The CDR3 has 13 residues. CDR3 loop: CASSLFLRHRKFF. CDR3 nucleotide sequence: TGTGCCAGCAGCTTGTTCCTCCGCCATAGGAAGTTCTTC. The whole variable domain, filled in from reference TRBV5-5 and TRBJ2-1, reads DAGVTQSPTHLIKTRGQQVTLRCSPISGHKSVSWYQQVLGQGPQFIFQYYEKEERGRGNFPDRFSARQFPNYSSELNVNALLLGDSALYLCASSLFLRHRKFFGPGTRLTVL.

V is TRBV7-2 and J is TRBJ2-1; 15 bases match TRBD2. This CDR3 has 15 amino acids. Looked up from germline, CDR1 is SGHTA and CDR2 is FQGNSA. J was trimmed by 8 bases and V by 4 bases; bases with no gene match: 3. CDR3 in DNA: TGTGCCAGCAGCTCCGGACTAGCGGGAGGGTATGAGCAGTTCTTC. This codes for CASSSGLAGGYEQFF.

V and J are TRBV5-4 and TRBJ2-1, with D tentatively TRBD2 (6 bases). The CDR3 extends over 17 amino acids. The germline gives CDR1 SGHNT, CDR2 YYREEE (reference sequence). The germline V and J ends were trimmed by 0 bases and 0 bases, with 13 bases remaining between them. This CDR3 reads CASSLAKVGGSYNEQFF. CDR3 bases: TGTGCCAGCAGCTTGGCCAAGGTGGGAGGCTCCTACAATGAGCAGTTCTTC.

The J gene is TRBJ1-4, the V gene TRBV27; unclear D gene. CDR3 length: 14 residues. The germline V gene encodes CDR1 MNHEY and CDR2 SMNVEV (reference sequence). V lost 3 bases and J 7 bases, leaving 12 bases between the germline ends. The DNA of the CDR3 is TGTGCCAGCAGTTTTAGGATGGGTTTTGAAAAACTGTTTTTT. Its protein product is CASSFRMGFEKLFF.